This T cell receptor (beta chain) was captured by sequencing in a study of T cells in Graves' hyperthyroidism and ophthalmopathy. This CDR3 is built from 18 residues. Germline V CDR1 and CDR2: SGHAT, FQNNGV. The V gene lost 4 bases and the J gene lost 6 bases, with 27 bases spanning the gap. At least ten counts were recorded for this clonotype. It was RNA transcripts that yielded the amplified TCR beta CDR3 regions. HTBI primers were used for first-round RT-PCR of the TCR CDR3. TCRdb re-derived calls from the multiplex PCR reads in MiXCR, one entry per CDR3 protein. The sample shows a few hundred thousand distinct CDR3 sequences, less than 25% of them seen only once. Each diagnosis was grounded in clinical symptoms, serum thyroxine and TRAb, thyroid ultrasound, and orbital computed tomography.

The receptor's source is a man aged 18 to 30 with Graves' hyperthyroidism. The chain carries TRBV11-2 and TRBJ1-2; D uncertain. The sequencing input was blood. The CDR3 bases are TGTGCCAGCAGCTCGCCCATCGGGCCCGCACTGTTCGGGCATGGCTACACCTTC. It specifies CASSSPIGPALFGHGYTF.